This entry lists 15 T cell receptor beta chains sequenced from one sample in a study of shared clonotypes between healthy human individuals (dated by TCRdb to 2020 to 2021). CD8 naive samples were obtained by positive selection for CCR7 among CD45RO-negative cells, yielding a CD45RA+CCR7+ population from which TemRA cells were excluded. The library was made by the immunoSEQ multiplex PCR assay. In TCRdb, the immuneACCESS table is reduced to in-frame sequences with V and J assigned. These tables do not hold every clone; where another copy was compared, an unresolved V gene accounts for under half, and the others remain unexplained. A total of about 680,000 clones appear in this sample, about 91% of them only once. The leading ten clones occupy approximately 24% of the sample. The sample comprised naive CD8+ T cells sorted from blood. What this sample's cell subset or site label stands for: CD45RA+CCR7+. The receptors here all came from a man aged 25 to 40 in good health.

The V call is TRBV11-3, the J call TRBJ2-4; 15 bases agree with TRBD2. CDR3 size: 20 residues. V lost 0 bases to trimming and J lost 4 bases; unmatched junction nucleotides: 10. Germline V gene data show CDR1 as SGHNT and CDR2 as YENEEA. DNA of the CDR3: TGTGCCAGCAGCTTAGATGGCCTAGGGACTAGCGGGAGGAATAAAAACATTCAGTACTTC. Encoded protein: CASSLDGLGTSGRNKNIQYF.

The chain carries TRBV5-8 and TRBJ2-1; no clear D gene. The CDR3 totals 13 residues. The V gene lost 4 bases and the J gene lost 7 bases, with 12 bases spanning the gap. Germline assignment: CDR1 SGHTS and CDR2 YDEGEE. DNA for the CDR3: TGTGCCAGCAGCCTGACCCTTTGGAATGAGCAGTTCTTC. Residues: CASSLTLWNEQFF.

The chain links TRBV6-1 to TRBJ2-7, with no clear D. V lost 2 bases to trimming and J lost 5 bases, with 7 bases between them. The CDR3 has 12 residues. Germline CDR1 MNHNS, CDR2 SASEGT. The CDR3 region has the DNA TGTGCCAGCAGTGAATGGGCAGACGAGCAGTACTTC. It specifies CASSEWADEQYF.

The chain couples TRBV5-1 to TRBJ2-7; D is uncertain. This CDR3 has 13 residues. Germline V gene lookup returns CDR1 SGHRS and CDR2 YFSETQ. Trimming removed 7 bases at V and 5 bases at J, with 16 bases between. The CDR3 DNA follows: TGCGCCAGCGGGCCCAGGATAATGGACGAGCAGTACTTC. It translates to CASGPRIMDEQYF. Complete variable domain (other parts from reference TRBV5-1 and TRBJ2-7): KAGVTQTPRYLIKTRGQQVTLSCSPISGHRSVSWYQQTPGQGLQFLFEYFSETQRNKGNFPGRFSGRQFSNSRSEMNVSTLELGDSALYLCASGPRIMDEQYFGPGTRLTVT.

This clone was observed once. The rearrangement joins TRBV29-1 to TRBJ2-5, with TRBD2 identical over 11 bases. Germline values: CDR1 SQVTM, CDR2 ANQGSEA. Trimming at V came to 1 base and at J to 2 bases, leaving 3 bases not matched to a gene. This CDR3 contains 15 residues. The CDR3 DNA sequence: TGCAGCGTTGAAGGGGGACTAGCGGCTCAAGAGACCCAGTACTTC. It yields the protein CSVEGGLAAQETQYF. The complete variable domain, with remaining parts taken from reference TRBV29-1 and TRBJ2-5, reads SAVISQKPSRDICQRGTSLTIQCQVDSQVTMMFWYRQQPGQSLTLIATANQGSEATYESGFVIDKFPISRPNLTFSTLTVSNMSPEDSSIYLCSVEGGLAAQETQYFGPGTRLLVL.

This rearrangement joins TRBV5-6 to TRBJ2-2, with D perhaps matching TRBD1 (6 bases). CDR3 size: 14 residues. Trimming shortened V by 2 bases and J by 6 bases, and 11 bases separated the two germline ends. Germline assignment: CDR1 SGHDT and CDR2 YYEEEE. CDR3: CASSFGAGAGELFF. CDR3 sequence (DNA): TGTGCCAGCAGCTTTGGGGCAGGGGCCGGGGAGCTGTTTTTT.

Here the CDR3 reads CASSSTSGRGDEQFF. The CDR3 coding sequence is TGTGCCAGCAGCTCGACTAGCGGGAGGGGGGATGAGCAGTTCTTC. This sequence joins TRBV7-9 and TRBJ2-1; TRBD2 aligns across 14 bases. The CDR3 covers 15 residues. In germline, CDR1 is SEHNR, CDR2 FQNEAQ (reference sequence). Trimming removed 4 bases from V and 8 bases from J; junction bases left unmatched: 4. Full variable domain (missing parts from reference TRBV7-9 and TRBJ2-1): DTGVSQNPRHKITKRGQNVTFRCDPISEHNRLYWYRQTLGQGPEFLTYFQNEAQLEKSRLLSDRFSAERPKGSFSTLEIQRTEQGDSAMYLCASSSTSGRGDEQFFGPGTRLTVL.

This chain joins TRBV5-1 and TRBJ2-1, with D possibly TRBD2 on 6 matching bases. The V gene's germline CDR1 is SGHRS and CDR2 YFSETQ. CDR3 size: 13 residues. V lost 2 bases and J 15 bases, leaving 18 bases between the germline ends. The CDR3 coding sequence is TGCGCCAGCAGCTTTTCGGTTAGCGGCGCTCTGTTCTTC. Its translation is CASSFSVSGALFF.

The chain links TRBV7-7 to TRBJ2-3; weak D call: TRBD1 (6 bases). The CDR3 is made up of 17 amino acids. Germline CDR1 and CDR2: SSHAT and FNYEAQ (reference sequence). V lost 5 bases and J lost 3, with 21 bases in between. Here the CDR3 DNA reads TGTGCCAGCAGCCCGTACAGGGACGAAGACAGGACAGATACGCAGTATTTT. Translated: CASSPYRDEDRTDTQYF.

This chain joins TRBV28 and TRBJ2-3; TRBD2 might be the D (6 bases). Trimming left V 6 bases short and J 0 bases short, with 13 bases between. CDR3 length: 15 amino acids. Germline CDR1 reads MDHEN; CDR2 reads SYDVKM. The CDR3 DNA follows: TGTGCCAGCAGCAGGAGGGGTCTTAGCACAGATACGCAGTATTTT. The encoded protein is CASSRRGLSTDTQYF.

This clone was counted at least ten times. The chain employs TRBV6-6 and TRBJ2-1; D ambiguous. Trimming took off 7 bases at V and 3 bases at J, with 13 bases between the two ends. This CDR3 is 14 amino acids long. Germline CDR1 reads MNHNY; CDR2 reads SVGAGI (reference sequence). CDR3 region: CASTLGSSYNEQFF. The CDR3 bases are TGTGCCAGCACCCTGGGTAGCAGCTACAATGAGCAGTTCTTC.

This clone appeared a single time. The chain is built from TRBV7-9 and TRBJ2-7; D gene ambiguous. Trimming stripped 4 bases from V and 6 bases from J, with 19 bases between. The CDR3 spans 15 residues. The germline V gene has CDR1 SEHNR and CDR2 FQNEAQ (reference sequence). The CDR3 sequence: CASSSRVSVFPEQYF. The CDR3 DNA follows: TGTGCCAGCAGCTCCCGGGTGTCAGTATTTCCCGAGCAGTACTTC.

The chain links TRBV11-2 to TRBJ1-1, with D perhaps TRBD1 (5 bases). From germline, CDR1 is SGHAT and CDR2 FQNNGV. The CDR3 is 16 amino acids. The ends were cut back, 1 base at V and 0 bases at J, with 12 bases in the middle. Written as DNA, the CDR3 is TGTGCCAGCAGCTTAGTGGGTGCAGGGATGAACACTGAAGCTTTCTTT. As protein: CASSLVGAGMNTEAFF.

This chain joins TRBV11-1 and TRBJ2-1; unclear D gene. With 1 base removed from V and 10 bases from J, the gap between germline ends came to 8 bases. The CDR3 sequence is 12 residues long. Per the germline V gene, CDR1 is SGHAT and CDR2 is FQDESV (reference sequence). CDR3 nucleotide sequence: TGTGCCAGCAGCTTAGGAGTCCCCGAGCAGTTCTTC. Its translation is CASSLGVPEQFF.

Regarding this clone: Other DNA sequences in the same sample also yield this CDR3. The chain uses TRBV29-1 and TRBJ2-3, with D hard to call. Germline loops: CDR1 SQVTM, CDR2 ANQGSEA. V lost 3 bases and J lost 6, with 4 bases in between. This CDR3 comprises 10 residues. CDR3 residues: CSVDTDTQYF. The DNA of the CDR3 is TGCAGCGTTGATACGGATACGCAGTATTTT.